This T cell receptor beta chain was obtained from a study of shared clonotypes between healthy human individuals (TCRdb year 2020). Turning to the overall study: A couple of women and three men aged 18 to 49 years were included in the cohort. Per donor, three plates each were used for CD4 naive and CD4 memory, two for CD8 naive, and one for CD8 memory. To estimate repertoire size and how much clonotypes are shared between individuals, the study performed deep sequencing of blood TCR repertoires from a few healthy adults. To increase sequencing depth and limit assay-specific biases, different laboratories used diverse techniques to prepare libraries and sequence TCR repertoires. Between about 0.94 and 10 billion PBMCs per donor were obtained by leukapheresis.

The donors were healthy, HIV-negative adults who had no recently reported acute infections or vaccinations. Every donor was a Caucasian adult residing in Nashville, Tennessee, USA. CD4+ T cells were enriched by magnetic negative selection; naive cells were then positively selected on CD45RA, and the negative fraction formed the memory subset. Blood was collected by leukapheresis, and PBMCs were isolated by Ficoll-Histopaque density gradient centrifugation and then cryopreserved in liquid nitrogen vapor phase. Analytical flow cytometry was used to check the purity and quantity of every magnetically sorted T cell population. From each sorted fraction, genomic DNA was isolated and quantified by UV absorbance on a Nanodrop 2000c. Using the deep immunoSEQ assay, multiplex PCR amplified TCR CDR3 regions from genomic DNA. Extracted genomic DNA from each cell subset was distributed evenly across all wells of several immunoSEQ 96-well plates, and each plate was treated as a replicate. For sorted subsets, around 200 ng genomic DNA, equal to 25,000 to 35,000 T cell genomes, was loaded into each replicate PCR. Purified libraries were quantified with a Qubit 3.0 fluorometer, sized on a Bioanalyzer 2100, and re-quantified with the KAPA Library Quantification kit. Each immunoSEQ 96-well plate was sequenced on its own single-read 150-cycle Illumina NextSeq 550 flow cell. Per the source publication's procedure: Because the immunoSEQ output included only junctional sequences and no quality scores, the filtering could not be the same as the filtering used for full-length reads. Sequences were annotated with PyIR, a Python wrapper for IgBLAST v1.9, and V/J genes and CDR3 were assigned using IMGT germline references. Reads with weak V/J assignments (E-value above 1e-6), missing CDR3, stop codons, out-of-frame junctions, or ambiguous translated residues were removed. A V3J clonotype was defined by an identical inferred V gene, J gene, and CDR3 amino acid sequence. Percentage overlap between repertoires was computed as shared unique clonotypes divided by the size of the smaller repertoire. RTK rarefaction, the Chao1 estimator, and Recon v2.1 estimates of unobserved clonotypes were used to assess repertoire richness. Generation probabilities were computed with OLGA for all TCRbeta clonotypes obtained by the gDNA method from several donors. This is the immuneACCESS table as TCRdb keeps it, with only in-frame sequences that have V and J called. A part of the clones is gone; compared with another copy, unresolved V genes explain less than half, and the rest is unexplained. V and J calls plus clone size are reproduced from that table; the DNA served to infer D and trimming. The sample table shows under 1,100,000 clones, and about 77% are seen once. Around 1.5% of the sample is taken by the ten largest.

General conclusions and limits of the study: Even with the large sequencing depth, rarefaction of the sorted-subset datasets indicated that sequencing was incomplete. The small number of donors limited the genetic and exposure-history diversity represented. Estimated clonotype richness was generally larger for naive than for memory subsets. Sharing across four donors was observed for 4.5% to 6.5% of naive CD4, under 4% of naive CD8, 2% to 2.5% of memory CD4, and less than 0.45% of memory CD8 clonotypes. Based on pairwise subsampling, the degree of clonotype sharing among donors was expected to be affected by sequencing depth. Sampling was restricted to blood, and TCR repertoires in tissues likely differ from the TCR repertoires found in blood. Clonotypes shared by all four sorted-subset donors showed higher generation probabilities than non-shared clonotypes.

About this clone: Its target antigen remains unknown. There are no base qualities to consult, and no much larger clone falls within one base.

This clonotype was sampled from a man younger than 35 in good health. The sample was memory CD4+ T cells sorted from blood. The cell subset or site label, as the study defines it: CD45RA-negative fraction.

The nucleotide sequence is given as TGTGCCAGCAGGGGACAGGGCGGAAAGAACGGGGAGCTGTTTTTT. Its protein reads: CASRGQGGKNGELFF. The chain employs TRBV6-6 and TRBJ2-2, with TRBD1 matching 9 junction bases. In the germline V gene (reference sequence), CDR1 corresponds to MNHNY and CDR2 to SVGAGI. Spanning cysteine to phenylalanine, the CDR3 consists of 15 amino acids. Of all the DNA, just the CDR3 is kept, 45 bases in frame from base 1. Trimming takes 6 bases off V and 7 bases off J; junction bases not matched to a gene: 9.